The clone carrying this T cell receptor beta chain was detected a few times. The treatment was: oral pan-JAK inhibitor, 5-10 mg twice daily. Germline CDR1 SQVTM, CDR2 ANQGSEA. This CDR3 has 8 residues. V was shortened by 3 bases and J by 14 bases, with 6 bases between the two germline ends. This sample stems from a study of CD8+ T cells in alopecia areata. Sequencing templates came from extracted RNA that was reverse transcribed into cDNA. Here immunoSEQ multiplex PCR was the method, and the copy in TCRdb shows in-frame clones only, minus some. The sample yields approximately 210,000 clones, 43% seen once.

The chain uses TRBV29-1 and TRBJ2-3; D is undetermined. The source was CD4+ T cells sorted from blood, collected between weeks 36 and 40, from a patient treated with tofacitinib. The clonotype was recovered from a human donor with alopecia areata. CDR3 sequence reads: CSVDLGYF. The DNA for the CDR3 is TGCAGCGTTGATCTAGGGTATTTT.